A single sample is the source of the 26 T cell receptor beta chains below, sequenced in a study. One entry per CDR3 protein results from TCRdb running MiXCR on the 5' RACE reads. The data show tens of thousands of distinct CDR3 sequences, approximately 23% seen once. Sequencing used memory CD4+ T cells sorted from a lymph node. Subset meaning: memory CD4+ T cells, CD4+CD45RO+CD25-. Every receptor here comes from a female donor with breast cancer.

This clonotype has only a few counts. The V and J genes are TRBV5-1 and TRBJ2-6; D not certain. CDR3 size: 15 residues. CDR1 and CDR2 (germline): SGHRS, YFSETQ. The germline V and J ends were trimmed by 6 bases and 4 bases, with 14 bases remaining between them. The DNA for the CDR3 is TGCGCCAGCACTCCTTCCTTATCCGGGGCCAACGTCCTGACTTTC. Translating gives CASTPSLSGANVLTF.

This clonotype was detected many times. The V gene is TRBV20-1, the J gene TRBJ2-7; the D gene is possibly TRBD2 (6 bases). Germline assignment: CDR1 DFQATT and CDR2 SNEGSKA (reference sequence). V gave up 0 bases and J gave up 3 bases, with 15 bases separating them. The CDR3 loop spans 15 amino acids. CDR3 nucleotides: TGCAGTGCTAGAGATCTTAGGCGGGGTAACTACGAGCAGTACTTC. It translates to CSARDLRRGNYEQYF.

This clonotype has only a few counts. CDR3 protein: CSARIPRGQGDQPQHF. Here the CDR3 DNA reads TGCAGTGCTCGAATTCCAAGGGGACAGGGAGACCAGCCCCAGCATTTT. This rearrangement joins TRBV20-1 to TRBJ1-5; 9 bases match TRBD1. Germline-derived CDR1 and CDR2 are DFQATT and SNEGSKA (reference sequence). The CDR3 runs to 16 residues. With 5 bases clipped from V and 7 bases from J, the junction kept 15 bases outside the gene matches.

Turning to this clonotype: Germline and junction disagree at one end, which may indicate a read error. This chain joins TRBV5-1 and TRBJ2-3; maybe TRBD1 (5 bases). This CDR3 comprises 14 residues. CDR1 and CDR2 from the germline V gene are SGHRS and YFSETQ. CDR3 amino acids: CASSLGQSTETQYF. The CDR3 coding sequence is TGCGCCAGCAGCCTAGGACAAAGCACAGAGACGCAGTATTTT.

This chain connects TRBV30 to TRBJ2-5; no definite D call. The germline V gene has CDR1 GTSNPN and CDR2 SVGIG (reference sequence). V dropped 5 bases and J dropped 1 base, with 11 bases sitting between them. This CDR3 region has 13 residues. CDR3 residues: CAWARRSQETQYF. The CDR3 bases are TGTGCCTGGGCAAGGAGAAGCCAAGAGACCCAGTACTTC.

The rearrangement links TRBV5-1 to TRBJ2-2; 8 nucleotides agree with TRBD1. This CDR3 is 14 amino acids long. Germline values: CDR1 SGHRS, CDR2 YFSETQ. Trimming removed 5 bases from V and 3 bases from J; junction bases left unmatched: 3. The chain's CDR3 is CASRLDRDTGELFF. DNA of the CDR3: TGCGCCAGCAGGCTGGACAGGGACACCGGGGAGCTGTTTTTT.

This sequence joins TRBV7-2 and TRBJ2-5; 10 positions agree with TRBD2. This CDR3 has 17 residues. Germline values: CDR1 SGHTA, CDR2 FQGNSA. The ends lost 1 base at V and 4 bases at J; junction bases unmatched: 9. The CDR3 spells CASSLGLLAGELETQYF. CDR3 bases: TGTGCCAGCAGCTTAGGGCTTCTAGCGGGGGAGTTAGAGACCCAGTACTTC.

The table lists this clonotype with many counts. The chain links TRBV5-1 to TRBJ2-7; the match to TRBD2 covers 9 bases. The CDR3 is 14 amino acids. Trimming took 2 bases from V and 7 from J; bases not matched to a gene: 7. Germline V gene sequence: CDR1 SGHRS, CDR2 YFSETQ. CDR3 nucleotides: TGCGCCAGCAGCTTTGGACTAGCGACGGGGGAGCAGTACTTC. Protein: CASSFGLATGEQYF. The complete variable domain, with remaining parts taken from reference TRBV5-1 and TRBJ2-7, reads KAGVTQTPRYLIKTRGQQVTLSCSPISGHRSVSWYQQTPGQGLQFLFEYFSETQRNKGNFPGRFSGRQFSNSRSEMNVSTLELGDSALYLCASSFGLATGEQYFGPGTRLTVT.

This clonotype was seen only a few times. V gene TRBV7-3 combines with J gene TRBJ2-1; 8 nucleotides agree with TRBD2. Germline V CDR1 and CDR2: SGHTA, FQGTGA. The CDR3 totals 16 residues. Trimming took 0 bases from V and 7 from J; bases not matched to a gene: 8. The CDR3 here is CASSLTRGGGPNEQFF. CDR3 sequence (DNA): TGTGCCAGCAGCTTAACGAGGGGCGGGGGGCCTAATGAGCAGTTCTTC.

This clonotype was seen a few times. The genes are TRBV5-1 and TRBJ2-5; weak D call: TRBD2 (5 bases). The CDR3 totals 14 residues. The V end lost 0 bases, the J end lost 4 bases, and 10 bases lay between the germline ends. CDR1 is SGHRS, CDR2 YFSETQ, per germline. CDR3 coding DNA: TGCGCCAGCAGCTTGGGGGAGCCGCCAGAGACCCAGTACTTC. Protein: CASSLGEPPETQYF.

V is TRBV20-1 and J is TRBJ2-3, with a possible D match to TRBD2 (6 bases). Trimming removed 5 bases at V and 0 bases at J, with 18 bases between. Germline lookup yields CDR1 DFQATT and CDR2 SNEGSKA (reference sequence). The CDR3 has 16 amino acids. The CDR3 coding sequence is TGCAGTGCTTTACTAGGGGTGGGGGGAAGCACAGATACGCAGTATTTT. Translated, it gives CSALLGVGGSTDTQYF.

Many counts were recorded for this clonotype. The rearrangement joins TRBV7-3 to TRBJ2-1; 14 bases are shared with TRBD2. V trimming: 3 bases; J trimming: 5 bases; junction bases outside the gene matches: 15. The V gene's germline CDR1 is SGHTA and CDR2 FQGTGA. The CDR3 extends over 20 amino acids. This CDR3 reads CASSFTPGLAGEIFHNEQFF. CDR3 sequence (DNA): TGTGCCAGCAGCTTCACTCCGGGACTAGCGGGAGAAATCTTCCACAATGAGCAGTTCTTC.

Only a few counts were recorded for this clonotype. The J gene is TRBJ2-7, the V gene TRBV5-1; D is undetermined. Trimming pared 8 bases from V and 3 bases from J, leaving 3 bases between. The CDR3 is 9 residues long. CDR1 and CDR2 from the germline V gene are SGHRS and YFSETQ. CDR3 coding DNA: TGCGCCAGACTCTACGAGCAGTACTTC. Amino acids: CARLYEQYF.

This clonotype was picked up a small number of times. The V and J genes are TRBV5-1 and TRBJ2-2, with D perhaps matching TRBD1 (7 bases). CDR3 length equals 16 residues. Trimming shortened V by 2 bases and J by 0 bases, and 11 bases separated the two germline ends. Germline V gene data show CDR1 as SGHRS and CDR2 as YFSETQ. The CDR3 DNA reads TGCGCCAGCAGCTTCCAGGGGGGCTCGAACACCGGGGAGCTGTTTTTT. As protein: CASSFQGGSNTGELFF.

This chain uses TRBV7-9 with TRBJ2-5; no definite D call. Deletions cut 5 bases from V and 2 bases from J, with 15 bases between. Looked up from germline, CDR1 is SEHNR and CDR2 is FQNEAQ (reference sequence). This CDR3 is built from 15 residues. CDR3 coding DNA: TGTGCCAGCAGCCTACGGACGGACGGACAAGAGACCCAGTACTTC. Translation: CASSLRTDGQETQYF.

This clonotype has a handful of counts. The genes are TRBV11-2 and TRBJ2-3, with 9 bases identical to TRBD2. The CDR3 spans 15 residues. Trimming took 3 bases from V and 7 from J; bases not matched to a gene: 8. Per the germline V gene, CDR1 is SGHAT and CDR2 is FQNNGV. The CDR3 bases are TGTGCCAGCAGCTTCTACGGGACTAGCCTTAATACGCAGTATTTT. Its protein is CASSFYGTSLNTQYF. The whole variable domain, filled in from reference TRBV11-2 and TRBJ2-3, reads EAGVAQSPRYKIIEKRQSVAFWCNPISGHATLYWYQQILGQGPKLLIQFQNNGVVDDSQLPKDRFSAERLKGVDSTLKIQPAKLEDSAVYLCASSFYGTSLNTQYFGPGTRLTVL.

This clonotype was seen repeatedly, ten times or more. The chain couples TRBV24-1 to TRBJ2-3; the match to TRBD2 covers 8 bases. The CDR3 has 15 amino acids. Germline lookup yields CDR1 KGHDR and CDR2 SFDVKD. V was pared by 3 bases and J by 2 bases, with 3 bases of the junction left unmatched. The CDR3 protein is CATSDRLAYTDTQYF. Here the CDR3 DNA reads TGTGCCACCAGTGATAGACTAGCGTACACAGATACGCAGTATTTT.

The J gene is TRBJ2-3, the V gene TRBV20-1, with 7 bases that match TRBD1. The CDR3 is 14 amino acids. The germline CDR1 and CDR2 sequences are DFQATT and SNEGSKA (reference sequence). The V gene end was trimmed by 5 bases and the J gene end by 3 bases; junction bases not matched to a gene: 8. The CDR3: CSAVRTGGTDTQYF. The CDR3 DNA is TGCAGTGCTGTACGGACAGGAGGAACAGATACGCAGTATTTT.

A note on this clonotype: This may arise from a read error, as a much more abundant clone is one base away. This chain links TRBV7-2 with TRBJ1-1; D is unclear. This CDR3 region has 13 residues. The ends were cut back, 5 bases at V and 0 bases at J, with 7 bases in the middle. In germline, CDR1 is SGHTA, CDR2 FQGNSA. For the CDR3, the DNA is TGTGCCAGCAGCCCCTTTATGAACACTGAAGCTTTCTTT. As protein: CASSPFMNTEAFF. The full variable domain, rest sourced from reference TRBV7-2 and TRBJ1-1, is GAGVSQSPSNKVTEKGKDVELRCDPISGHTALYWYRQSLGQGLEFLIYFQGNSAPDKSGLPSDRFSAERTGGSVSTLTIQRTQQEDSAVYLCASSPFMNTEAFFGQGTRLTVV.

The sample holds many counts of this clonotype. The CDR3, as DNA: TGCGCCAGCAGCTTCAATCTGAACACTGAAGCTTTCTTT. Translated: CASSFNLNTEAFF. The chain carries TRBV5-1 and TRBJ1-1; D call uncertain. The germline CDR1 and CDR2 sequences are SGHRS and YFSETQ. The CDR3 runs 13 residues. Trimming removed 2 bases from V and 0 bases from J, with 5 bases in between.

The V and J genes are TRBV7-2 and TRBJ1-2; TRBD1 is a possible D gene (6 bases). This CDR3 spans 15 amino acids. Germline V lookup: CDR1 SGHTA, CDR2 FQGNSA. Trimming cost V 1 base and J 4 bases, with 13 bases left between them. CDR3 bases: TGTGCCAGCAGCTTAGGAACAGGGAAGGTCTATGGCTACACCTTC. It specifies CASSLGTGKVYGYTF.

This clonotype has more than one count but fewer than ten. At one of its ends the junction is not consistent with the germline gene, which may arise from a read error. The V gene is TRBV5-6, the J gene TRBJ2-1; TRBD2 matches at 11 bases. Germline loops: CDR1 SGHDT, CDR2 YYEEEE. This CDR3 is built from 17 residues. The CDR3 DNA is TGTGCCAGCAGCTCGGGACTAGCGGACGACCGGGGCAATGAGCAGTCCTTC. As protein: CASSSGLADDRGNEQSF.

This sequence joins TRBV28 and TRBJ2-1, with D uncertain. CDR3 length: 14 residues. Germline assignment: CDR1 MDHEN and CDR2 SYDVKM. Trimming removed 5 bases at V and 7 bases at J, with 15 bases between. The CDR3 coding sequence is TGTGCCAGCAGTCTTGACCCCCTTCCGAATGAGCAGTTCTTC. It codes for CASSLDPLPNEQFF.

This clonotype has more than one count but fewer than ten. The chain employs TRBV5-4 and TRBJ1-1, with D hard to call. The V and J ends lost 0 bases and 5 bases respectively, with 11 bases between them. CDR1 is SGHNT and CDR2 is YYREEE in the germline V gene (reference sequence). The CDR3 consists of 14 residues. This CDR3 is CASSLVKGGTEAFF. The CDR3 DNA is TGTGCCAGCAGCTTGGTTAAGGGAGGGACTGAAGCTTTCTTT.

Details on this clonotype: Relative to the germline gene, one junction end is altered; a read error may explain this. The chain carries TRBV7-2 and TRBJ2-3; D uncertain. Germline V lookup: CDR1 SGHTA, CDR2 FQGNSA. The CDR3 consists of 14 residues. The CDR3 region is CAGSLGPGRDTQYF. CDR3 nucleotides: TGTGCCGGCAGCTTGGGCCCCGGTCGGGATACGCAGTATTTT.

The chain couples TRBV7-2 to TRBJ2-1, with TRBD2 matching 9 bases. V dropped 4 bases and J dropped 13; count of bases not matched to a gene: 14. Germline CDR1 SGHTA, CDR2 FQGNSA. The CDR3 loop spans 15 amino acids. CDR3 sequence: CASSSTSGALAPQFF. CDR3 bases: TGTGCCAGCAGCTCGACTAGCGGAGCTTTGGCACCCCAGTTCTTC.